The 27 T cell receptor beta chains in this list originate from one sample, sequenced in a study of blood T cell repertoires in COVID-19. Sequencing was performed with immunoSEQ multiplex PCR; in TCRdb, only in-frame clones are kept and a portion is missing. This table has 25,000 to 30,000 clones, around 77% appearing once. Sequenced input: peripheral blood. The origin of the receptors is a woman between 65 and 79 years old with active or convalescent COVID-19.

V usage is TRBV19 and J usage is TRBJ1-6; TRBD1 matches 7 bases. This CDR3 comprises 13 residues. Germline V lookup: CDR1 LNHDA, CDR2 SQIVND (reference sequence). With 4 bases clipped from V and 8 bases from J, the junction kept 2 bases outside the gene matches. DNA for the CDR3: TGTGCCAGTAGTACTGACAGGGATTCACCCCTCCACTTT. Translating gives CASSTDRDSPLHF.

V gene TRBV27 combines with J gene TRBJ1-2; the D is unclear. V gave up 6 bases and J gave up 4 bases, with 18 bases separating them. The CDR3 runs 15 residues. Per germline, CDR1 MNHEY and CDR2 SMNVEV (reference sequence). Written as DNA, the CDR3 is TGTGCCAGCAGCCCAGCCGGGAGTAGAAGCTATGGCTACACCTTC. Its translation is CASSPAGSRSYGYTF.

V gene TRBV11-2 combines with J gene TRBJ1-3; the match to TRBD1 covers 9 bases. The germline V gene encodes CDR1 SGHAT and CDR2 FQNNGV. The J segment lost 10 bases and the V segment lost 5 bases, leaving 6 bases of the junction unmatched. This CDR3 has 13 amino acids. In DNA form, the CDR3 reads TGTGCCAGCAGCCCAGGACAGGGGAGGACCATATATTTT. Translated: CASSPGQGRTIYF.

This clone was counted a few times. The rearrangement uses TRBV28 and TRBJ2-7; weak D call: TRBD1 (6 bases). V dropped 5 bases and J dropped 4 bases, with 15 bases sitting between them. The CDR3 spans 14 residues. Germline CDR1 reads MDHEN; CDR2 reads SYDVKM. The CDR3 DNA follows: TGTGCCAGCAGTGGGGGACACGGCGGGTACGAGCAGTACTTC. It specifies CASSGGHGGYEQYF.

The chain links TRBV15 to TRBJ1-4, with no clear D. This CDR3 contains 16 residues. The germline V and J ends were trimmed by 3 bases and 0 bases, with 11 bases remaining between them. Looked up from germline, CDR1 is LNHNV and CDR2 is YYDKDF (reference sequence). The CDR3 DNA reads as TGTGCCACCAGCAGTTGGCAAACCTCAACTAATGAAAAACTGTTTTTT. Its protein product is CATSSWQTSTNEKLFF. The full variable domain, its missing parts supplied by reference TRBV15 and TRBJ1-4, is DAMVIQNPRYQVTQFGKPVTLSCSQTLNHNVMYWYQQKSSQAPKLLFHYYDKDFNNEADTPDNFQSRRPNTSFCFLDIRSPGLGDTAMYLCATSSWQTSTNEKLFFGSGTQLSVL.

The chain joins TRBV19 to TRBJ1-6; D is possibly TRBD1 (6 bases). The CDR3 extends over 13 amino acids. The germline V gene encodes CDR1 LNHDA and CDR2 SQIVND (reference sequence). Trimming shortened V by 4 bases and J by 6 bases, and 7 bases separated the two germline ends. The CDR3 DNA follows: TGTGCCAGTAGTACCAGGGGTAATTCACCCCTCCACTTT. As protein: CASSTRGNSPLHF.

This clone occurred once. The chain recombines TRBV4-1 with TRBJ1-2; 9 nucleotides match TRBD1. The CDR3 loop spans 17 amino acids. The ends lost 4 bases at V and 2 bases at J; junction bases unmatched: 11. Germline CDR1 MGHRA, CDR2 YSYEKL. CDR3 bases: TGCGCCAGCAGCCCCGAGGGGACAGGGATAAGAAACTATGGCTACACCTTC. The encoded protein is CASSPEGTGIRNYGYTF.

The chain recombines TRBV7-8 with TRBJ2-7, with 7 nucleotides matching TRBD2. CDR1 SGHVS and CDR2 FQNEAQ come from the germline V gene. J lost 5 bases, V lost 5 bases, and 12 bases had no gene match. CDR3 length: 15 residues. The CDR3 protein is CASSRGVAGLHEQYF. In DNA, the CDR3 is TGTGCCAGCAGCCGAGGGGTAGCGGGTCTCCACGAGCAGTACTTC.

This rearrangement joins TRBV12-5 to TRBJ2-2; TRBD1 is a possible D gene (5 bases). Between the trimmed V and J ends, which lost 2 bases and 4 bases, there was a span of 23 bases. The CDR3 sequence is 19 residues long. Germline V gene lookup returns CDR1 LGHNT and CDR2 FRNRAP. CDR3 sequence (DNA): TGTGCTAGTGGTTTGCCCCTCCTTCCAGGGTCGCGGCTCACCGGGGAGCTGTTTTTT. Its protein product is CASGLPLLPGSRLTGELFF.

The CDR3 DNA reads as TGTGCCAGTAGTCCAGACAGCGTGAGGTCCTACAATGAGCAGTTCTTC. Its translation: CASSPDSVRSYNEQFF. This chain uses TRBV19 with TRBJ2-1; D is possibly TRBD1 (5 bases). Germline CDR1 reads LNHDA; CDR2 reads SQIVND (reference sequence). Trimming cost V 5 bases and J 1 base, with 15 bases left between them. The CDR3 is made up of 16 amino acids.

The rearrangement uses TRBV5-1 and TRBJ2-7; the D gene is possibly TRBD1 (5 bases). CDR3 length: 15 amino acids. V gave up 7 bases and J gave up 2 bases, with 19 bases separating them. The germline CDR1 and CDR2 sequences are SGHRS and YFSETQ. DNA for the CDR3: TGCGCCAGCTCCTCCTCGACAGTCGCCACCTACGAGCAGTACTTC. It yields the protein CASSSSTVATYEQYF.

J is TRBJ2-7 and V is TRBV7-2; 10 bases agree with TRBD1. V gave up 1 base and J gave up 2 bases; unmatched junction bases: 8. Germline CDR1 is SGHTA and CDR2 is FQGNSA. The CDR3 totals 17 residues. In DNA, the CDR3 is TGTGCCAGCAGCTTAGGACAGGGGGGGACAGGGGCCTACGAGCAGTACTTC. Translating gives CASSLGQGGTGAYEQYF.

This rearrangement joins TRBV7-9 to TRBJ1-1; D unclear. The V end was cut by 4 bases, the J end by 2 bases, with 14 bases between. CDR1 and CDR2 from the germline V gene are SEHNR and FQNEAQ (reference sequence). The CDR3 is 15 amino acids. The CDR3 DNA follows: TGTGCCAGCAGCTCCTCGAACGGGGTTAACACTGAAGCTTTCTTT. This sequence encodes CASSSSNGVNTEAFF.

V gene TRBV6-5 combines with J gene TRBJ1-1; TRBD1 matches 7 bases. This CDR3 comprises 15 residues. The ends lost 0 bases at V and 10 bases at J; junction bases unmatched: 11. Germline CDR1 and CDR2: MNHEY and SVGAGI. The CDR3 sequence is CASSYSDRTGLGAFF. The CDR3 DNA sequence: TGTGCCAGCAGTTACTCGGACAGGACCGGCCTGGGAGCTTTCTTT.

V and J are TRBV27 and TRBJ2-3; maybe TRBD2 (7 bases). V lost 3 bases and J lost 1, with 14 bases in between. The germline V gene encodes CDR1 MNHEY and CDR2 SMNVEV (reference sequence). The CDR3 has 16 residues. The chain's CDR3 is CASSFGGLGRTDTQYF. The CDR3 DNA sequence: TGTGCCAGCAGTTTCGGGGGGCTGGGTCGCACAGATACGCAGTATTTT.

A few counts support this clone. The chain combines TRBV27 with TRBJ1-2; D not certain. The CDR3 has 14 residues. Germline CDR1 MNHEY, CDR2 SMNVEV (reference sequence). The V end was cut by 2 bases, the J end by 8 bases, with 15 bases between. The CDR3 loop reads CASSLNERRSGYTF. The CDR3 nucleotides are TGTGCCAGCAGTTTAAATGAGAGGCGGTCCGGCTACACCTTC.

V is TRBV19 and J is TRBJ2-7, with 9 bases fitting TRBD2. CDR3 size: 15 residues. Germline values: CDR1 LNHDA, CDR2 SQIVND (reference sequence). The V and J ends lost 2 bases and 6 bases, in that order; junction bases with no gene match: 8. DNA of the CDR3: TGTGCCAGTAGTATACGGACTAGCGTTATGAGCGAGCAGTACTTC. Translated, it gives CASSIRTSVMSEQYF.

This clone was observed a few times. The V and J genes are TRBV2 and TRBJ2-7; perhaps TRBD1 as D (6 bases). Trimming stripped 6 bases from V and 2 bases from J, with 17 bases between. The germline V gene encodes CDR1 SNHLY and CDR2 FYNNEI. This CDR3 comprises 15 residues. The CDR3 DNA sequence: TGTGCCAGCAGAGACATAGTCGACAGGCCCTACGAGCAGTACTTC. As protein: CASRDIVDRPYEQYF.

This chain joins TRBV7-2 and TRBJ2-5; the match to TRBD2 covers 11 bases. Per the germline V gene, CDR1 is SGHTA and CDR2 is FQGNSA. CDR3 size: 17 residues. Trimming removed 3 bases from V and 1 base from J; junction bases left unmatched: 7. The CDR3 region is CASSFLRTSGFQETQYF. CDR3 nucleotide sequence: TGTGCCAGCAGCTTTCTGAGGACTAGCGGGTTCCAAGAGACCCAGTACTTC.

The CDR3 region is CASSLGQGQPQHF. The CDR3 coding sequence is TGTGCCAGCAGCTTGGGCCAGGGGCAGCCCCAGCATTTT. This chain uses TRBV7-9 with TRBJ1-5; tentative D call: TRBD1 (6 bases). V lost 3 bases and J 7 bases, leaving 10 bases between the germline ends. The CDR3 extends over 13 amino acids. Germline V gene data show CDR1 as SEHNR and CDR2 as FQNEAQ (reference sequence).

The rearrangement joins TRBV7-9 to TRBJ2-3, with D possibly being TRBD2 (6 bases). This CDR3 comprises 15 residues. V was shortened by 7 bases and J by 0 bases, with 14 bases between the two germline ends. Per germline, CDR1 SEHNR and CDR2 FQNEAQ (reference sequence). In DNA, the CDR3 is TGTGCCAGCATCAACTGGGGGGTTAGCACAGATACGCAGTATTTT. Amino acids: CASINWGVSTDTQYF.

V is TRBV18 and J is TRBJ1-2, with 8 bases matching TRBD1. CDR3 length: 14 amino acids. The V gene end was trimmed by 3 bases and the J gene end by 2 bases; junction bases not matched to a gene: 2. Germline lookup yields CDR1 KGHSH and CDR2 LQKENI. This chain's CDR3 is CASSPRDRNYGYTF. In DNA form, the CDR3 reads TGTGCCAGCTCACCGAGGGACAGGAACTATGGCTACACCTTC.

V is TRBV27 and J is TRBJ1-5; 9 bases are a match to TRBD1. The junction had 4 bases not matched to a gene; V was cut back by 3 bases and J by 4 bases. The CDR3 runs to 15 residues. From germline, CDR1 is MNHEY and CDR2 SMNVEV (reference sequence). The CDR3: CASSFGTGQNQPQHF. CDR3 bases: TGTGCCAGCAGTTTCGGGACAGGGCAGAATCAGCCCCAGCATTTT.

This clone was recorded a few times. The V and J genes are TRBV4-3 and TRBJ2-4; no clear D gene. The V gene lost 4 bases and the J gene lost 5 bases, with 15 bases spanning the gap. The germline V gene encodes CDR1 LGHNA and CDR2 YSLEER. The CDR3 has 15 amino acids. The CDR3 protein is CASSPSISPQNIQYF. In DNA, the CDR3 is TGCGCCAGCAGCCCGTCTATAAGCCCCCAAAACATTCAGTACTTC.

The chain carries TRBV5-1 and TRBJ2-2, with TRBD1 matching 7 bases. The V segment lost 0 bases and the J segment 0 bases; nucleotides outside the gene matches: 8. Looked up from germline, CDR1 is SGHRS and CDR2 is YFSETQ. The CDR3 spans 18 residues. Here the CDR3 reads CASSLAPAGGTNTGELFF. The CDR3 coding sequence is TGCGCCAGCAGCTTGGCCCCGGCAGGGGGAACGAACACCGGGGAGCTGTTTTTT. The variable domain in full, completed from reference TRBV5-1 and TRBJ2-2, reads KAGVTQTPRYLIKTRGQQVTLSCSPISGHRSVSWYQQTPGQGLQFLFEYFSETQRNKGNFPGRFSGRQFSNSRSEMNVSTLELGDSALYLCASSLAPAGGTNTGELFFGEGSRLTVL.

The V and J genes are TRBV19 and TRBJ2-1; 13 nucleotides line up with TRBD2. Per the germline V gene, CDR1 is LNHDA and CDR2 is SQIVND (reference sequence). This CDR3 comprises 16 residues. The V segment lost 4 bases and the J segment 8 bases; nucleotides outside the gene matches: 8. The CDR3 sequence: CASSTTSGREADEQFF. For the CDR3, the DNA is TGTGCCAGTAGTACCACTAGCGGGAGGGAGGCGGATGAGCAGTTCTTC.

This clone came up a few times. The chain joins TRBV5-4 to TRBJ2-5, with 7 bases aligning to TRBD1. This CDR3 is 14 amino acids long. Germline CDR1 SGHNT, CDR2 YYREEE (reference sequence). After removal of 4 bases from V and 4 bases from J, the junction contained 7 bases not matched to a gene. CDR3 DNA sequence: TGTGCCAGCAGCCCCTGGGCAGGGGGAGAGACCCAGTACTTC. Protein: CASSPWAGGETQYF.